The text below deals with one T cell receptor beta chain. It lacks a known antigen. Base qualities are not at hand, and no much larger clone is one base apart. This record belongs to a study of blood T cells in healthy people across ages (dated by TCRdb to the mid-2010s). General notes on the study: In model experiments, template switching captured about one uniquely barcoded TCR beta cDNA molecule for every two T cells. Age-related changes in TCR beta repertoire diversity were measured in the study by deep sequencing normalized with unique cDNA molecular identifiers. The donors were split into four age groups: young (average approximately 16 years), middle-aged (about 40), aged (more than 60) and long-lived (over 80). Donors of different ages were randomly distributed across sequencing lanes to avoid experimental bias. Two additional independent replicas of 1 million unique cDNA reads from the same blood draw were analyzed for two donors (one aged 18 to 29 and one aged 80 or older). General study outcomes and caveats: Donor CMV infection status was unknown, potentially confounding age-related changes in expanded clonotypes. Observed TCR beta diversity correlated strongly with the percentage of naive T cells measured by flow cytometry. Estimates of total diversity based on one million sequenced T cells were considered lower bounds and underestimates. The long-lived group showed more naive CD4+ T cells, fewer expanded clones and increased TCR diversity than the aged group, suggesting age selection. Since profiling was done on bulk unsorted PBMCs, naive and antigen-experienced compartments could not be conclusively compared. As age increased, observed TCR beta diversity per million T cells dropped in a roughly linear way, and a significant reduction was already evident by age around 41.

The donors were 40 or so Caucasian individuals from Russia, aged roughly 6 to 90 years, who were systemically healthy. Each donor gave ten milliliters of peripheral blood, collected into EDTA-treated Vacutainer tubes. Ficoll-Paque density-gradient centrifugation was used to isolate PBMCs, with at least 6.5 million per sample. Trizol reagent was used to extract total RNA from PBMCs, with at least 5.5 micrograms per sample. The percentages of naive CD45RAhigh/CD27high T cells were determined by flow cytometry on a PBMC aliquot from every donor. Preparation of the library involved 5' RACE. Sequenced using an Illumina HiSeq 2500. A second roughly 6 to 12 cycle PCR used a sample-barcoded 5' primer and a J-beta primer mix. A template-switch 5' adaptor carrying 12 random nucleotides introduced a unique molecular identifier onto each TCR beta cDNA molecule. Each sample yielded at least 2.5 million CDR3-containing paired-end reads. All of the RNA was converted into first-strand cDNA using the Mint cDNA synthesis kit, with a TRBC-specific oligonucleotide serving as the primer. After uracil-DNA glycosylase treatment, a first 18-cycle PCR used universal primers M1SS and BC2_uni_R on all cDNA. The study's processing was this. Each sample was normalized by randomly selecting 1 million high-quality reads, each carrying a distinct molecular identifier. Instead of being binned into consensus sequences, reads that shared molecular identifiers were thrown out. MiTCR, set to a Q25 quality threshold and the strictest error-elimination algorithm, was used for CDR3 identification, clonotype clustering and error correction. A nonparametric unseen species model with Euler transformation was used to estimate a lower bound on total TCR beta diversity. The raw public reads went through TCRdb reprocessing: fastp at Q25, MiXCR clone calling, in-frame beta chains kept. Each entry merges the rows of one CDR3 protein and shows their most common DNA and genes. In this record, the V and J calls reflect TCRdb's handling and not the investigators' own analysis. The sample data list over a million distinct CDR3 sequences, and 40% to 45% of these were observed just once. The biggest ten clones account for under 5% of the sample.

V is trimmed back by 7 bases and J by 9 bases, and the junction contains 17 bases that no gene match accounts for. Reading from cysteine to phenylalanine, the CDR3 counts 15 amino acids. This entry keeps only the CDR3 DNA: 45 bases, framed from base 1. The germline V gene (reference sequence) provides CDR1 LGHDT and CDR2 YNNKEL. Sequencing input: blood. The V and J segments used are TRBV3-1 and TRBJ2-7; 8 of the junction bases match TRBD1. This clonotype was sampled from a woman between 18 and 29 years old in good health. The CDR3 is CASTASDRVLGGQYF. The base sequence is TGTGCCAGCACTGCCTCGGACAGGGTATTGGGCGGGCAGTACTTC.